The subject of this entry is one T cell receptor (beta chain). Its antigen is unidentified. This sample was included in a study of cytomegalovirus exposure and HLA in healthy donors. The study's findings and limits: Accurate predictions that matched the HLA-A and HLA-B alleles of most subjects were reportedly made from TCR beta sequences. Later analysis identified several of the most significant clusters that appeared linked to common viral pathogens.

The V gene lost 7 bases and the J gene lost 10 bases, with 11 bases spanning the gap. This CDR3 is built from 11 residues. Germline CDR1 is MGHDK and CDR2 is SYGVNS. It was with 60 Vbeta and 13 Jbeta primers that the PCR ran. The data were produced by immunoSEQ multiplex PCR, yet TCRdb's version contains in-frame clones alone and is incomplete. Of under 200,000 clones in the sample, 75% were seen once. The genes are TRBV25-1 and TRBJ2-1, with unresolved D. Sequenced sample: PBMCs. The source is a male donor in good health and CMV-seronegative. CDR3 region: CASTSRCEQFF. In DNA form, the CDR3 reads TGTGCCAGCACCTCTCGGTGCGAGCAGTTCTTC.